This TCR beta chain was sequenced for a study of blood T cell repertoires in COVID-19. The V gene's germline CDR1 is LGHNA and CDR2 YNFKEQ. The CDR3 contains 13 residues. V was trimmed by 5 bases and J by 9 bases, leaving 14 bases between them. As originally analysed: From reference gene primer amplification, estimates of nucleated cell counts were derived. Sequencing used immunoSEQ multiplex PCR; TCRdb keeps in-frame clones, though not all of them. Clonal size and the V and J genes are those of that table, whereas D and trimming came from the DNA. Of some 240,000 clones listed, more than 85% are singletons.

What was sequenced was peripheral blood. The receptor's source is a man in his sixties with COVID-19, enrolled during active disease. V gene TRBV4-2 combines with J gene TRBJ2-4, with D possibly being TRBD2 (5 bases). The CDR3 nucleotides read TGTGCCAGCAGCGCCCAAGCCGAGGGCATTCAGTACTTC. It specifies CASSAQAEGIQYF.